This T cell receptor (beta chain) was documented in a study of shared clonotypes between healthy human individuals (dated by TCRdb to the early 2020s). Broadly, across the study: Three men and a couple of women, aged 18 to 49 years, made up the cohort. The study deeply sequenced blood TCR repertoires of 5 or 6 healthy adults to estimate repertoire size and the extent of clonotype sharing between individuals. Per donor, three plates each were used for CD4 naive and CD4 memory, two for CD8 naive, and one for CD8 memory. To increase sequencing depth and limit assay-specific biases, TCR repertoire library preparation and sequencing were carried out by different laboratories using diverse techniques. Between about 0.85 and 8.9 billion PBMCs per donor were obtained by leukapheresis.

What the study reported, not specific to this receptor: Naive subsets generally had larger estimated clonotype richness than memory subsets. Incomplete sequencing was indicated by rarefaction of sorted-subset datasets, despite the large sequencing depth. Sampling was restricted to blood, and TCR repertoires in tissue are likely to differ from TCR repertoires in blood. Based on pairwise subsampling, the degree of clonotype sharing among donors was expected to be affected by sequencing depth. Higher generation probabilities were observed for clonotypes shared by all four sorted-subset donors than for non-shared clonotypes. Sharing across a handful of donors was observed for around 5% of naive CD4, around 3.5% of naive CD8, around 2.5% of memory CD4, and about 0.38% of memory CD8 clonotypes. The small number of donors limited the genetic and exposure-history diversity represented.

The germline V gene specifies MNHNS as CDR1 and SASEGT as CDR2. V and J lose 2 bases and 9 bases, and a span of 14 bases separates them. The CDR3 numbers 15 residues from cysteine through phenylalanine. Only the CDR3 part of the read is kept: 45 bases, read in frame from the first base. As for this clone: Its antigen remains unidentified. No clone much larger than this one lies a single base away; base qualities are absent.

Healthy HIV-negative adults with no recently reported acute infections or vaccinations were included as donors. Only Caucasian adults living in Nashville, Tennessee, USA were represented among the donors. CD4+ T cells were enriched by magnetic negative selection, after which naive cells were positively selected on CD45RA and the negative fraction was taken as the memory subset. Blood was obtained by leukapheresis, after which PBMCs were separated by Ficoll-Histopaque density gradient centrifugation and cryopreserved in liquid nitrogen vapor phase. Analytical flow cytometry was used to check the purity and quantity of every magnetically sorted T cell population. Each sorted fraction had its genomic DNA isolated and then quantified by UV absorbance on a Nanodrop 2000c. TCR CDR3 regions were amplified from genomic DNA by multiplex PCR using the deep immunoSEQ assay. Extracted genomic DNA from each cell subset was spread evenly across all wells of several immunoSEQ 96-well plates, with each plate serving as a replicate. Each replicate PCR for sorted subsets received roughly 0.2 ug genomic DNA, equal to some 32,000 T cell genomes. The purified libraries were quantified using a Qubit 3.0 fluorometer, sized with a Bioanalyzer 2100, and then quantified again using the KAPA Library Quantification kit. Every immunoSEQ 96-well plate was sequenced on a separate single-read 150-cycle Illumina NextSeq 550 flow cell. In the source study's methods: Because only junctional sequences without quality scores were contained in the immunoSEQ output, filtering matching that applied to full-length reads could not be performed. Sequences were annotated with PyIR, a Python wrapper for IgBLAST v1.9, using IMGT germline references to assign V/J genes and CDR3. Reads were removed for weak V/J assignments (E-value above 1e-6), missing CDR3, stop codons, out-of-frame junctions, or ambiguous translated residues. V3J clonotypes were defined by identical inferred V gene, J gene, and CDR3 amino acid sequence. The percentage overlap between two repertoires was calculated by dividing the number of shared unique clonotypes by the size of the smaller repertoire. Repertoire richness was assessed with RTK rarefaction, the Chao1 estimator, and Recon v2.1 estimates of unobserved clonotypes. For all TCRbeta clonotypes obtained by the gDNA method from a handful of donors, generation probabilities were computed with OLGA. The immuneACCESS repertoire file appears here via TCRdb, limited to in-frame rearrangements. These files lack a portion of the clones; in checked studies, under half of the deficit traces to unresolved V genes, and the cause of the others is not known. That table is the source of V, J and clone size, and D and trimming were worked out from the DNA. In all, the sample holds millions of clones, and around 94% of those were seen once. Around 0.15% of the sample comes from the top ten.

The TCR was taken from a man aged 18 to 29 in good health. The specimen was naive CD4+ T cells sorted from blood. What the cell subset or site label conveys for this sample: CD45RA+ positively selected. The chain was built from TRBV6-1 and TRBJ1-6; the D segment cannot be called with confidence. CDR3 protein: CASSESLAGSSPLHF. The nucleotide sequence is TGTGCCAGCAGTGAATCCTTGGCGGGAAGTTCACCCCTCCACTTT.